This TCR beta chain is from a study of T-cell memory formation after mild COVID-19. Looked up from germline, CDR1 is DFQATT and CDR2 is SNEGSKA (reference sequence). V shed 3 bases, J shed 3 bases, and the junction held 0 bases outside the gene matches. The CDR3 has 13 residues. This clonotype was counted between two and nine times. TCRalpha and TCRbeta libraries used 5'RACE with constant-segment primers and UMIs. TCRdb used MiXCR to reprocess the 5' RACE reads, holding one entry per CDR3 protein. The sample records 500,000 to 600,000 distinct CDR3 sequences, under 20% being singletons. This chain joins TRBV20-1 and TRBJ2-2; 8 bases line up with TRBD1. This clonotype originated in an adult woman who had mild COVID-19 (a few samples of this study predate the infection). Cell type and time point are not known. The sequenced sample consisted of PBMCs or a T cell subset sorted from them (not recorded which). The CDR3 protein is CSASRGHTGELFF. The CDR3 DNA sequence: TGCAGTGCTAGCAGGGGGCACACCGGGGAGCTGTTTTTT.